These 14 T cell receptor beta chains share one sample of origin, sequenced in a study of CD8+ T cells in alopecia areata. Indicated treatment: oral pan-JAK inhibitor, 5-10 mg twice daily. The sequencing template was cDNA reverse transcribed from extracted RNA. Assay: immunoSEQ multiplex PCR; the TCRdb copy retains only in-frame clones and omits some. The repertoire has about 140,000 clones, roughly 80% of them found once; the top ten carry roughly 25%. The sample in question was CD8+ T cells sorted from blood, obtained at week 4, from a patient treated with tofacitinib. The origin of the receptors is a human donor with alopecia areata.

This clone came up a few times. The chain joins TRBV7-2 to TRBJ2-3; no firm D call. V lost 2 bases to trimming and J lost 1 base, with 13 bases between them. Germline CDR1 SGHTA, CDR2 FQGNSA. The CDR3 runs to 16 residues. In nucleotides, the CDR3 is TGTGCCAGCAGCTTATTTGGCGGATCCCGCACAGATACGCAGTATTTT. Protein: CASSLFGGSRTDTQYF.

The chain couples TRBV7-9 to TRBJ2-3, with 16 nucleotides matching TRBD2. Germline V CDR1 and CDR2: SEHNR, FQNEAQ (reference sequence). J was trimmed by 6 bases and V by 4 bases; bases with no gene match: 10. The CDR3 totals 18 residues. CDR3 sequence (DNA): TGTGCCAGCAGCTCCCCAGGGACTAGCGGGGGGGCCAAGGATACGCAGTATTTT. As protein: CASSSPGTSGGAKDTQYF. Full variable domain (rest looked up from reference TRBV7-9 and TRBJ2-3): DTGVSQNPRHKITKRGQNVTFRCDPISEHNRLYWYRQTLGQGPEFLTYFQNEAQLEKSRLLSDRFSAERPKGSFSTLEIQRTEQGDSAMYLCASSSPGTSGGAKDTQYFGPGTRLTVL.

The chain joins TRBV6-5 to TRBJ1-1, with D perhaps TRBD1 (6 bases). V shed 7 bases and J shed 7 bases, with 16 bases lying between them. This CDR3 has 13 amino acids. Germline V gene lookup returns CDR1 MNHEY and CDR2 SVGAGI. In nucleotides, the CDR3 is TGTGCCAGCACCCAGGCGGGGGGGCATGAAGCTTTCTTT. This codes for CASTQAGGHEAFF.

The chain is built from TRBV13 and TRBJ1-1, with D uncertain. The V gene lost 5 bases and the J gene lost 7 bases, with 8 bases spanning the gap. Germline values: CDR1 PRHDT, CDR2 FYEKMQ (reference sequence). This CDR3 comprises 11 residues. DNA of the CDR3: TGTGCCAGCAGCATTCAGCGTGAAGCTTTCTTT. Protein: CASSIQREAFF.

The table lists this clone with a few counts. The rearrangement uses TRBV4-1 and TRBJ2-3; TRBD2 aligns across 10 bases. CDR1 and CDR2 from the germline V gene are MGHRA and YSYEKL. The CDR3 consists of 20 residues. The junction had 14 bases not matched to a gene; V was cut back by 0 bases and J by 2 bases. The CDR3 protein is CASSQDSSGGYFWDTDTQYF. CDR3 coding DNA: TGCGCCAGCAGCCAAGATTCTAGCGGGGGTTACTTTTGGGACACAGATACGCAGTATTTT.

The chain combines TRBV6-1 with TRBJ2-6; the D gene is possibly TRBD1 (6 bases). Trimming shortened V by 5 bases and J by 3 bases, and 11 bases separated the two germline ends. This CDR3 has 15 residues. Germline V gives CDR1 MNHNS, CDR2 SASEGT. CDR3 sequence: CASSTDRFGANVLTF. The CDR3 nucleotides are TGTGCCAGCAGTACCGACAGGTTTGGGGCCAACGTCCTGACTTTC.

The sample holds one count of this clone. The chain joins TRBV4-1 to TRBJ2-7; the match to TRBD1 covers 8 bases. V dropped 3 bases and J dropped 2; count of bases not matched to a gene: 9. Germline values: CDR1 MGHRA, CDR2 YSYEKL. The CDR3 covers 16 residues. The CDR3 is CASSQTPGQATYEQYF. CDR3 nucleotide sequence: TGCGCCAGCAGCCAGACCCCGGGACAGGCAACCTACGAGCAGTACTTC.

The rearrangement joins TRBV4-3 to TRBJ2-1, with TRBD2 matching 10 bases. The CDR3 extends over 17 amino acids. The J segment lost 9 bases and the V segment lost 1 base, leaving 12 bases of the junction unmatched. Germline lookup yields CDR1 LGHNA and CDR2 YSLEER. This chain's CDR3 is CASSQGLAGDLFIEQFF. CDR3 DNA: TGCGCCAGCAGCCAAGGTCTAGCGGGGGATCTTTTCATTGAGCAGTTCTTC.

The rearrangement uses TRBV19 and TRBJ1-1; maybe TRBD1 (6 bases). This CDR3 is built from 16 residues. Trimming cost V 2 bases and J 0 bases, with 13 bases left between them. The germline V gene has CDR1 LNHDA and CDR2 SQIVND (reference sequence). The CDR3 coding sequence is TGTGCCAGTAGTATAAGTCGGGGGCCGATGAACACTGAAGCTTTCTTT. Residues: CASSISRGPMNTEAFF.

In nucleotides, the CDR3 is TGTGCCAGCAGCCCAGACAGGGCCAAGGACACTGAAGCTTTCTTT. Protein: CASSPDRAKDTEAFF. The rearrangement joins TRBV7-9 to TRBJ1-1; 7 positions agree with TRBD1. The germline gives CDR1 SEHNR, CDR2 FQNEAQ (reference sequence). V dropped 5 bases and J dropped 3; count of bases not matched to a gene: 9. This CDR3 spans 15 amino acids.

There are a few counts of this clone. The chain links TRBV10-2 to TRBJ2-1; D is unresolved. Trimming took off 6 bases at V and 0 bases at J, with 9 bases between the two ends. This CDR3 has 14 amino acids. Germline loops: CDR1 WSHSY, CDR2 SAAADI. The CDR3 DNA reads TGCGCCAGCAGGGCAGGCGGCTCCTACAATGAGCAGTTCTTC. Protein product: CASRAGGSYNEQFF.

The rearrangement uses TRBV11-2 and TRBJ2-2; 9 bases line up with TRBD1. Germline CDR1 SGHAT, CDR2 FQNNGV. V lost 7 bases and J lost 4; bases outside the gene matches: 19. The CDR3 contains 19 residues. In DNA form, the CDR3 reads TGTGCCAGCAAGAGGGTTACAGGACAGGGGATTGGCAGCACCGGGGAGCTGTTTTTT. Residues: CASKRVTGQGIGSTGELFF.

The chain combines TRBV29-1 with TRBJ1-2, with D possibly being TRBD1 (5 bases). Trimming removed 4 bases at V and 4 bases at J, with 10 bases between. The CDR3 is made up of 12 amino acids. Germline CDR1 reads SQVTM; CDR2 reads ANQGSEA. The CDR3 DNA follows: TGCAGCGTTGTACGGGGGGGCTATGGCTACACCTTC. Amino acids: CSVVRGGYGYTF.

This clone was seen only once. V and J are TRBV4-1 and TRBJ2-1; maybe TRBD2 (6 bases). The CDR3 is 14 amino acids. Per the germline V gene, CDR1 is MGHRA and CDR2 is YSYEKL. V was clipped by 1 base and J by 8 bases, with 12 bases between them. The CDR3 loop reads CASSQGLGGYEQFF. In DNA form, the CDR3 reads TGCGCCAGCAGCCAAGGTCTCGGGGGATATGAGCAGTTCTTC.